This T cell receptor (beta chain) was sequenced during a study of cytomegalovirus exposure and HLA in healthy donors. This table comes from immunoSEQ multiplex PCR, and its TCRdb copy is limited to in-frame clones, with some not included. Of around 190,000 clones listed, about 81% were seen once; the top ten hold 1% to 1.5%. The CDR3 is 15 amino acids. J gave up 3 bases and V 2 bases, and 6 bases lay outside the gene matches. Germline CDR1 GTSNPN, CDR2 SVGIG (reference sequence). The specimen sequenced was PBMCs. The TCR originated in a woman in her twenties or thirties in good health and CMV-seronegative. J is TRBJ2-2 and V is TRBV30, with TRBD1 matching 7 bases. The CDR3 loop is CAWSFGTVHTGELFF. CDR3 in DNA: TGTGCCTGGAGTTTTGGGACAGTCCACACCGGGGAGCTGTTTTTT.